This TCR beta chain comes out of a study of cytomegalovirus exposure and HLA in healthy donors. Findings and caveats of the study: The authors reported that TCR beta sequences could predict HLA-A and HLA-B alleles. These predictions were accurate for most subjects in the first cohort.

The PCR ran on 60 Vbeta and 13 Jbeta primers. Clones were read by immunoSEQ multiplex PCR, and TCRdb kept only the in-frame ones, dropping some. Seen here are some 70,000 clones, 84% observed once, and the top ten hold 2% to 3%. A remark on this clone: Its antigen remains unidentified.

Input material: PBMCs. This receptor was taken from a woman between 50 and 59 years old in good health and CMV-seronegative.

The CDR3 spells CASSQGREKNTEAFF. The CDR3 DNA reads as TGTGCCAGCAGCCAAGGGCGGGAAAAGAACACTGAAGCTTTCTTT. V usage is TRBV4-2 and J usage is TRBJ1-1; D not resolved. The CDR3 covers 15 residues. V gave up 1 base and J gave up 1 base, with 10 bases separating them. From germline, CDR1 is LGHNA and CDR2 YNFKEQ.